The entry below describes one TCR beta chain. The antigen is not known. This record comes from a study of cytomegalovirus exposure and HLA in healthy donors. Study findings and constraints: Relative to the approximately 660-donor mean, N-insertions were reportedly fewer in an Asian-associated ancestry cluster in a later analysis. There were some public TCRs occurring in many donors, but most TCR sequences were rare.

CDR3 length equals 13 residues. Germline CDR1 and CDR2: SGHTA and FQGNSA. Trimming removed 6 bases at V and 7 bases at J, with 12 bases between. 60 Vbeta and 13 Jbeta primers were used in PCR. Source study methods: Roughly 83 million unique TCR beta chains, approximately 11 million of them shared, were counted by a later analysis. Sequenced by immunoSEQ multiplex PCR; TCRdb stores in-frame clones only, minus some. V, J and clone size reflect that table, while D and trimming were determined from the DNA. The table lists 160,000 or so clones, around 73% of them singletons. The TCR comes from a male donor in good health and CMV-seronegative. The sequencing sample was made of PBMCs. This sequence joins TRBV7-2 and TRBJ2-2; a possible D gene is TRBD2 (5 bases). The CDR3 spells CASSYLGLGELFF. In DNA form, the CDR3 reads TGTGCCAGCAGTTACCTCGGACTCGGGGAGCTGTTTTTT. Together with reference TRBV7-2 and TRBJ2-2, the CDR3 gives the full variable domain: GAGVSQSPSNKVTEKGKDVELRCDPISGHTALYWYRQSLGQGLEFLIYFQGNSAPDKSGLPSDRFSAERTGGSVSTLTIQRTQQEDSAVYLCASSYLGLGELFFGEGSRLTVL.